The T cell receptor beta chain under discussion was sequenced for a study of T-cell memory formation after mild COVID-19. About the study: Most TCR clusters belonged to a single donor.

Study findings and constraints: From day 15 to 85, contracting clones were balanced between CD4 and CD8, whereas later expanders leaned toward CD4+.

On this clonotype: What it binds is not known.

Employing constant-segment primers, 5'RACE generated TCR alpha and TCR beta cDNA libraries bearing sample barcodes and UMIs. TCRdb independently ran MiXCR on the 5' RACE reads; one entry per CDR3 protein. Of roughly 400,000 distinct CDR3 sequences listed, around 17% are singletons. Per the germline V gene, CDR1 is ENHRY and CDR2 is SYGVKD. With 4 bases removed from V and 5 bases from J, the gap between germline ends came to 16 bases. The CDR3 has 15 residues. Sequenced sample: PBMCs or a T cell subset sorted from them (not recorded which). The rearrangement links TRBV10-3 to TRBJ2-3, with D possibly being TRBD2 (5 bases). This TCR derives from a man aged 18 to 30 who had mild COVID-19 (a few samples of this study predate the infection). Cell type and time point are not known. The CDR3 bases are TGTGCCATCAGTGCCTCGACGGGGTCCGGAGATACGCAGTATTTT. It specifies CAISASTGSGDTQYF.